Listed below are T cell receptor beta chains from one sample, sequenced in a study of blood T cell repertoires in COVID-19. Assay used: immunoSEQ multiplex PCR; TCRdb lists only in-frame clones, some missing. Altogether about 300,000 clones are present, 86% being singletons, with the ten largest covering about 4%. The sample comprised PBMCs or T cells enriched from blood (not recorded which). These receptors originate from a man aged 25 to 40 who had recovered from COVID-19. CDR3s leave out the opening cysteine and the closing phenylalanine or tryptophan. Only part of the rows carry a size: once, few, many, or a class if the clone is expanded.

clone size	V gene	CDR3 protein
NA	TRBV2	ASSEARGRVHEQY
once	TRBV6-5	ASSFDRDTEAF
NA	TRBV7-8	ASRRTSEQPQH
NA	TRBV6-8	ASSQEDSGQPQH
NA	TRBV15	ATSRVGGYGYT
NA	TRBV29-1	SVRTGGRGYT
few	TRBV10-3	AISESEGANTEAF
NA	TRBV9	ASSVAEPTQGYT
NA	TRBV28	ASSPQGGNQPQH
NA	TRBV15	ATSRGQGLNSPLH
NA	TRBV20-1	SASISGGQETQY
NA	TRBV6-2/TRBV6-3	ASSYYSSGSENSPLH
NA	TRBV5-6	ASSGGTSEYQETQY
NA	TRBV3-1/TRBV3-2	ASSRAGGNNEQF
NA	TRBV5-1	ASFPGQGANEKLF
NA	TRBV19	ASSIIERGGNEQF
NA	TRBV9	ASSPRRGLENTIY
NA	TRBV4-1	ASSQGQGGEKLF
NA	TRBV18	ASSRSGRAFPGELF
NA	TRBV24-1	ATSDLKGAGYNEQF
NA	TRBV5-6	ASSLVRSETQY
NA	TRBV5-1	ASSLPGLAGANTGELF
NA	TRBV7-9	ASSPPGQGIPSTNEKLF
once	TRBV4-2	ASSQEGRDTDTQY
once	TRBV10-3	AMSGTTTNEQF
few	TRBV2	ASSLQGAYQPQH
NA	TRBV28	ASRIQGRPWGDEQY
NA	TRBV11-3	ASSHAGTGIQYSNQPQH
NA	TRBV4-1	ASSPSVPETQY
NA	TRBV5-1	ASMDSFANTGELF
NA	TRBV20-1	SASDGLAGSTDTQY
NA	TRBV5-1	ASRPSGSGDIQY